A single sample gave rise to the 15 T cell receptor beta chains below, sequenced in a study of OX40 agonist ivuxolimab in advanced cancers. Here immunoSEQ multiplex PCR was the method, and the copy in TCRdb shows in-frame clones only, minus some. Of roughly 70,000 clones in the sample, around 88% were seen once. Sequenced here: CD4+ or CD8+ T cells sorted from blood, sampled in a trial of the OX40 agonist ivuxolimab. Receptors originate from an adult with an advanced solid tumor such as melanoma, head and neck, liver or kidney cancer.

The rearrangement links TRBV10-1 to TRBJ2-5; 8 bases line up with TRBD2. Germline-derived CDR1 and CDR2 are WNHNN and SYGVQD (reference sequence). The CDR3 contains 13 residues. J lost 5 bases, V lost 10 bases, and 9 bases had no gene match. The CDR3 here is CATREGPGETQYF. CDR3 in DNA: TGCGCCACCCGGGAGGGCCCCGGGGAGACCCAGTACTTC.

This chain uses TRBV7-2 with TRBJ2-7, with 11 positions matching TRBD2. The CDR3 consists of 14 residues. V was clipped by 5 bases and J by 9 bases; unmatched bases: 9. Germline CDR1 is SGHTA and CDR2 is FQGNSA. For the CDR3, the DNA is TGTGCCAGCAGCCCGACTAGCGGGGTCCTCGGGCAGTACTTC. Its translation: CASSPTSGVLGQYF.

The gene calls are TRBV11-2 and TRBJ2-4; weak D call: TRBD1 (5 bases). The V gene's germline CDR1 is SGHAT and CDR2 FQNNGV. The CDR3 is made up of 14 amino acids. Trimming removed 1 base at V and 8 bases at J, with 12 bases between. The CDR3 loop reads CASSLVRQGYIQYF. CDR3 in DNA: TGTGCCAGCAGCTTAGTACGGCAGGGCTACATTCAGTACTTC.

The chain couples TRBV7-8 to TRBJ2-7; the D gene is possibly TRBD2 (6 bases). Germline assignment: CDR1 SGHVS and CDR2 FQNEAQ. V was pared by 0 bases and J by 4 bases, with 19 bases between. The CDR3 runs 17 residues. CDR3 region: CASSLARFRGGGYEQYF. CDR3 coding DNA: TGTGCCAGCAGCTTAGCGAGATTTCGGGGAGGCGGGTACGAGCAGTACTTC. Supplemented by reference TRBV7-8 and TRBJ2-7, the full variable domain reads GAGVSQSPRYKVAKRGQDVALRCDPISGHVSLFWYQQALGQGPEFLTYFQNEAQLDKSGLPSDRFFAERPEGSVSTLKIQRTQQEDSAVYLCASSLARFRGGGYEQYFGPGTRLTVT.

The chain couples TRBV11-2 to TRBJ2-1; 10 bases line up with TRBD1. Germline-derived CDR1 and CDR2 are SGHAT and FQNNGV. The CDR3 length is 16 residues. V lost 5 bases, J lost 0 bases, and 4 bases stayed unmatched. In nucleotides, the CDR3 is TGTGCCAGCAGCCCTAGGGACAGGGGCTCCTACAATGAGCAGTTCTTC. Its protein is CASSPRDRGSYNEQFF.

The chain has TRBV10-3 and TRBJ2-1; maybe TRBD2 (6 bases). CDR1 and CDR2 (germline): ENHRY, SYGVKD. The CDR3 spans 17 residues. V lost 4 bases to trimming and J lost 3 bases, with 19 bases between them. The CDR3 loop is CAISGEVGLAGYNEQFF. CDR3 in DNA: TGTGCCATCAGTGGCGAGGTGGGACTCGCGGGCTACAATGAGCAGTTCTTC.

Comment on this clone: An end of the junction differs from the germline gene, which may be a read error. V gene TRBV20-1 combines with J gene TRBJ2-7, with no clear D. CDR3 length: 11 residues. CDR1 and CDR2 (germline): DFQATT, SNEGSKA (reference sequence). CDR3 in amino acids: CSASPSFEQYF. The CDR3 bases are TGCAGTGCTAGCCCTTCCTTCGAGCAGTACTTC.

The chain carries TRBV10-3 and TRBJ2-1, with a possible D match to TRBD2 (5 bases). This CDR3 has 12 amino acids. The V gene lost 8 bases and the J gene lost 7 bases, with 12 bases spanning the gap. Looked up from germline, CDR1 is ENHRY and CDR2 is SYGVKD. The CDR3 sequence is CAIGFGVNEQFF. CDR3 DNA sequence: TGTGCCATCGGGTTCGGGGTAAATGAGCAGTTCTTC.

This clone was detected only once. The CDR3 reads CASRGAGDRNEQFF. The CDR3 region has the DNA TGTGCCAGCAGGGGGGCGGGGGATAGGAATGAGCAGTTCTTC. The chain employs TRBV6-6 and TRBJ2-1; perhaps TRBD2 as D (7 bases). Germline CDR1 MNHNY, CDR2 SVGAGI (reference sequence). There are 14 residues in the CDR3. Trimming cost V 6 bases and J 7 bases, with 16 bases left between them.

This chain joins TRBV2 and TRBJ2-6; a weak D match, TRBD2 (5 bases). The CDR3 spans 16 residues. Trimming took off 0 bases at V and 0 bases at J, with 6 bases between the two ends. Germline V gives CDR1 SNHLY, CDR2 FYNNEI. The CDR3 DNA sequence: TGTGCCAGCAGTGAAGCGGGGAGCTCTGGGGCCAACGTCCTGACTTTC. It translates to CASSEAGSSGANVLTF. The complete variable domain, with remaining parts taken from reference TRBV2 and TRBJ2-6, reads EPEVTQTPSHQVTQMGQEVILRCVPISNHLYFYWYRQILGQKVEFLVSFYNNEISEKSEIFDDQFSVERPDGSNFTLKIRSTKLEDSAMYFCASSEAGSSGANVLTFGAGSRLTVL.

This sequence joins TRBV2 and TRBJ2-7, with TRBD1 as a possible D gene (6 bases). Germline assignment: CDR1 SNHLY and CDR2 FYNNEI. The CDR3 length is 15 residues. Trimming took off 5 bases at V and 5 bases at J, with 19 bases between the two ends. Here the CDR3 DNA reads TGTGCCAGCAGTCTACTCGAGGGGGTATCTCACGAGCAGTACTTC. Its translation: CASSLLEGVSHEQYF.

The gene calls are TRBV4-2 and TRBJ1-5, with TRBD1 matching 7 bases. CDR3 length: 15 residues. V lost 1 base and J lost 7; bases outside the gene matches: 7. CDR1 is LGHNA and CDR2 is YNFKEQ in the germline V gene. DNA of the CDR3: TGTGCCAGCAGCCAAGGGGCCACAGGGGACCAGCCCCAGCATTTT. It codes for CASSQGATGDQPQHF.

This clone was found once. The chain recombines TRBV7-9 with TRBJ2-6; 11 bases agree with TRBD1. This CDR3 is 17 amino acids long. The germline V gene has CDR1 SEHNR and CDR2 FQNEAQ (reference sequence). The trim removed 8 bases at V and 4 bases at J, leaving 10 bases unmatched. This CDR3 reads CASVFWDRGSGANVLTF. CDR3 sequence (DNA): TGTGCCAGCGTTTTCTGGGACAGGGGGTCCGGGGCCAACGTCCTGACTTTC.

This clone was observed a handful of times. The chain links TRBV10-3 to TRBJ2-2; D gene uncertain. The CDR3 sequence is 13 residues long. Germline values: CDR1 ENHRY, CDR2 SYGVKD. Trimming left V 4 bases short and J 1 base short, with 4 bases between. The CDR3 DNA reads as TGTGCCATCAGTGCCGGGAACACCGGGGAGCTGTTTTTT. Translated, it gives CAISAGNTGELFF.

The chain uses TRBV7-9 and TRBJ2-5, with 11 nucleotides matching TRBD2. This CDR3 comprises 15 residues. Germline lookup yields CDR1 SEHNR and CDR2 FQNEAQ (reference sequence). The junction had 6 bases not matched to a gene; V was cut back by 5 bases and J by 4 bases. The CDR3 spells CASSALSGGAETQYF. As DNA, the CDR3 is TGTGCCAGCAGCGCTCTTAGCGGGGGGGCAGAGACCCAGTACTTC.